This entry describes one T cell receptor (beta chain). No cognate antigen has been identified for it. Base quality data are lacking; no much larger clone is found one base away. Libraries were built with the immunoSEQ multiplex PCR assay. In TCRdb, the immuneACCESS table is reduced to in-frame sequences with V and J assigned. These tables do not hold every clone; where another copy was compared, an unresolved V gene accounts for under half, and the others remain unexplained. This sample lists around 62,000 clones; roughly 88% were detected once. Of the sample, roughly 2.2% falls within the top ten clones. These data originate in a study of T cell changes during pregnancy in multiple sclerosis (dated by TCRdb to between 2018 and 2021). In the study overall: Changes in the T cell repertoire over the course of pregnancy were examined in this study in women with multiple sclerosis.

The CDR3 measures 14 amino acids from cysteine to phenylalanine. Only the CDR3 DNA is retained, 42 bases long and in frame from the first base. Looking up the germline V gene (reference sequence) yields CDR1 LNHDA and CDR2 SQIVND. A distance of 12 bases separates the germline ends of V and J, which lose 1 base and 8 bases respectively. The sequence was collected from a female donor in good health, enrolled as a control in a pregnancy study. In this chain, TRBV19 is recombined with TRBJ2-1; the best D guess is TRBD2, with 6 bases matching. The material was peripheral blood, obtained in the second trimester of pregnancy. For the CDR3, the sequence is CASSIVFGRHEQFF. The DNA reads as follows: TGTGCCAGTAGTATAGTATTTGGGAGGCATGAGCAGTTCTTC.